Sequencing of this T cell receptor beta chain was carried out in a study of blood T cell repertoires in COVID-19. About the research overall: Both acute and convalescent COVID-19 samples were obtained from the United States, Italy and Spain. PBMCs, B-cell-depleted T cells, or T cells provided the cDNA or gDNA that made up the material.

In the original analysis: Amplification of reference gene primers provided the estimated nucleated cell counts. Assay used: immunoSEQ multiplex PCR; TCRdb lists only in-frame clones, some missing. The DNA was the basis for D and trimming; V, J and clone size are from that table. The profile shows approximately 200,000 clones, 80% to 90% of them singletons. The CDR3 loop spans 17 amino acids. V was shortened by 0 bases and J by 2 bases, with 17 bases between the two germline ends. Germline V gene sequence: CDR1 LGHNA, CDR2 YSLEER. This TCR came from a young man with COVID-19, enrolled during active disease. The V and J genes are TRBV4-3 and TRBJ2-7, with a possible D match to TRBD2 (6 bases). Sample: peripheral blood. The CDR3 DNA reads TGCGCCAGCAGCCAAGATCGGAGAGGAGGGCAGACCTACGAGCAGTACTTC. It encodes CASSQDRRGGQTYEQYF.